This T cell receptor beta chain was obtained from a study of beta chain features in type 1 diabetes. Reverse transcribing all isolated RNA meant expressed TCRB transcripts were sequenced. Only in-frame clones appear in the TCRdb table, and some are missing; sequencing was by immunoSEQ multiplex PCR. The repertoire has over 700,000 clones, roughly 15% of them found once; the top ten carry 0.023%. A remark on this clone: Its antigen remains unidentified.

Findings and limits, study-wide: Within each of all four CD4+ subsets, Type 1 diabetes patients had TCRB CDR3s that were moderately but significantly shorter. Fewer junction insertions and more nucleotide deletions appeared in type 1 diabetes patients.

Germline CDR1 SGHDN, CDR2 FVKESK. Deletions cut 4 bases from V and 2 bases from J, with 18 bases between. The CDR3 is 16 residues long. The sequenced sample was naive CD4+ T cells from blood. The source of this sequence is a woman under 30 in good health. V gene TRBV14 combines with J gene TRBJ2-7, with D possibly matching TRBD1 (5 bases). CDR3 DNA: TGTGCCAGCAGCCGCTTAGGGGCGCGAGGAGCCTACGAGCAGTACTTC. Protein sequence: CASSRLGARGAYEQYF.